These T cell receptor beta chains were read from a single sample in a study of T-cell memory formation after mild COVID-19. Each CDR3 protein is one row after TCRdb ran MiXCR on the 5' RACE reads. Of about 320,000 distinct CDR3 sequences listed, over 11% were seen once; the top ten hold 21%. The sample comprised PBMCs or a T cell subset sorted from them (not recorded which). The receptors derive from a man aged 18 to 30 who had mild COVID-19 (a few samples of this study predate the infection). Cell type and time point are not known. Each CDR3 is given with its conserved first and last residue. A D gene is named only where the DNA matches it firmly. Clone size is given for some rows only: seen once, a few or many times, or a class if the clone is expanded.

abundance	v_gene	j_gene	d_gene	CDR3aa	CDR3nt
NA	TRBV11-2	TRBJ2-5	NA	CASSSTETQYF	TGTGCCAGCAGCTCGACGGAGACCCAGTACTTC
few	TRBV20-1	TRBJ2-5	NA	CSASNLQGTQYF	TGCAGTGCTAGTAACCTCCAAGGGACCCAGTACTTC
NA	TRBV10-1	TRBJ2-6	NA	CARNEVLPGEPLCTWANVLTF	TGCGCCAGGAACGAAGTTTTGCCGGGAGAACCTCTCTGTACTTGGGCCAACGTCCTGACTTTC
NA	TRBV6-5	TRBJ2-2	NA	CASSYDMSGTGELFF	TGTGCCAGCAGTTACGACATGAGTGGCACCGGGGAGCTGTTTTTT
NA	TRBV4-3	TRBJ1-4	TRBD1	CASSQRTGGKLFF	TGCGCCAGCAGCCAGAGGACAGGGGGGAAACTGTTTTTT
few	TRBV4-2	TRBJ2-2	NA	CASSHPGRGGIGELFF	TGTGCCAGCAGCCATCCCGGCAGGGGGGGAATCGGGGAGCTGTTTTTT
few	TRBV11-3	TRBJ2-1	NA	CASSATWRSYNEQFF	TGTGCCAGCAGCGCTACCTGGAGATCCTACAATGAGCAGTTCTTC
NA	TRBV24-1	TRBJ2-2	NA	CATQGLAGARNTGELFFF	NA
many	TRBV7-3	TRBJ1-1	NA	CASSLGQQNTEAFF	TGTGCCAGCAGCTTAGGACAGCAAAACACTGAAGCTTTCTTT
NA	TRBV12-3/TRBV12-4	TRBJ2-3	TRBD2	CASSGWGGSDTQYF	TGTGCCAGCAGTGGTTGGGGGGGGTCAGATACGCAGTATTTT
NA	TRBV12-3/TRBV12-4	TRBJ1-5	NA	CASSSQTRGQPQHF	TGTGCCAGCAGTTCCCAGACGCGCGGTCAGCCCCAGCATTTT
NA	TRBV6-5	TRBJ1-5	NA	CASSYSGDQPQHF	TGTGCCAGCAGTTACTCAGGAGATCAGCCCCAGCATTTT
few	TRBV18	TRBJ1-3	NA	CASSPDRTSGNTIYF	TGTGCCAGCTCTCCCGACAGAACCTCTGGAAACACCATATATTTT
NA	TRBV3-1	TRBJ1-6	NA	CASTGSGSPLHF	TGTGCCAGCACCGGATCGGGTTCACCCCTCCACTTT
NA	TRBV5-6	TRBJ2-1	TRBD2	CASSFGGANEQFF	TGTGCCAGCAGCTTCGGGGGGGCCAATGAGCAGTTCTTC
NA	TRBV2	TRBJ1-2	NA	CASSEDSGRGGYTF	TGTGCCAGCAGTGAAGACTCGGGACGAGGGGGCTACACCTTC
NA	TRBV7-2	TRBJ2-3	NA	CASSLEGAPQYF	TGTGCCAGCAGCTTAGAGGGAGCCCCGCAGTATTTT
NA	TRBV30	TRBJ1-1	TRBD1	CAWGTGFGTEAFF	TGTGCCTGGGGGACAGGGTTCGGCACTGAAGCTTTCTTT
few	TRBV12-3/TRBV12-4	TRBJ2-3	NA	CASSPLLNTDTQYF	TGTGCCAGCAGCCCCCTACTGAACACAGATACGCAGTATTTT
NA	TRBV6-6	TRBJ2-5	TRBD2	CASHGSGVETQYF	TGTGCCAGCCACGGTAGCGGGGTGGAGACCCAGTACTTC
few	TRBV5-1	TRBJ1-3	NA	CASSTDGISGNTIYF	TGCGCCAGCAGCACGGACGGAATCTCTGGAAACACCATATATTTT
NA	TRBV7-9	TRBJ2-1	NA	CASSLGYPVKFF	TGTGCCAGCAGCCTTGGGTACCCAGTGAAGTTCTTC
NA	TRBV18	TRBJ2-5	NA	CASSPSSGQRQETQYF	TGTGCCAGCTCACCATCGTCTGGGCAGCGTCAAGAGACCCAGTACTTC
few	TRBV10-3	TRBJ2-6	TRBD1	CAISADRSGANVLTF	TGTGCCATCAGTGCGGACAGGTCTGGGGCCAACGTCCTGACTTTC
few	TRBV20-1	TRBJ1-6	TRBD1	CSARSYRGLSYNSPLHF	TGCAGTGCTAGATCCTACAGGGGGCTCTCCTATAATTCACCCCTCCACTTT